This entry features one T cell receptor beta chain sequence. This sample is part of a study of identical twins. The CDR3 covers 16 residues. Between the trimmed V and J ends, which lost 0 bases and 0 bases, there was a span of 11 bases. In germline, CDR1 is SQVTM, CDR2 ANQGSEA. In TCRdb, the 5' RACE reads were re-called with MiXCR into one record per CDR3 protein. The sample lists a few hundred thousand distinct CDR3 sequences; about 8.3% were seen once. Another study also made use of these data, one on yellow fever vaccine responses in identical twins.

The specimen sequenced was CD8+ T cells sorted from blood. This rearrangement joins TRBV29-1 to TRBJ2-2; D unclear. This clonotype was obtained from a woman younger than 30 in good health. This chain's CDR3 is CSVEDSSRPNTGELFF. The CDR3 bases are TGCAGCGTTGAAGATTCCTCCCGTCCGAACACCGGGGAGCTGTTTTTT.